Listed below are T cell receptor beta chains from one sample, sequenced in a study of blood T cell repertoires in COVID-19. Libraries were prepared by immunoSEQ multiplex PCR; TCRdb keeps only in-frame clonotypes and omits some of them. The data hold around 63,000 clones, with 75% to 90% observed a single time. The sample taken for sequencing was peripheral blood. The receptors originated from a woman aged 55-69 years with COVID-19, enrolled during active disease. Both conserved end residues are part of each CDR3. The D gene is left open where the match is weak. Some rows have no size entry. The others give once, few or many, or a class for an expanded clone.

abundance: -
d_gene: TRBD2
v_gene: TRBV29-1
j_gene: TRBJ2-7
CDR3aa: CSVVRSGSSYEQYF
CDR3nt: TGCAGCGTTGTCCGAAGCGGGAGCTCCTACGAGCAGTACTTC

abundance: -
d_gene: TRBD1
v_gene: TRBV30
j_gene: TRBJ1-4
CDR3aa: CAWSTKGQGGEKLFF
CDR3nt: TGTGCCTGGAGTACGAAGGGACAGGGGGGTGAAAAACTGTTTTTT

abundance: -
d_gene: -
v_gene: TRBV27
j_gene: TRBJ1-3
CDR3aa: CASSLEAGAGNTIYF
CDR3nt: TGTGCCAGCAGTTTAGAGGCGGGGGCTGGAAACACCATATATTTT

abundance: -
d_gene: TRBD1
v_gene: TRBV10-3
j_gene: TRBJ1-2
CDR3aa: CAISESGGQANYGYTF
CDR3nt: TGTGCCATCAGTGAGTCGGGAGGACAGGCCAACTATGGCTACACCTTC

abundance: -
d_gene: -
v_gene: TRBV19
j_gene: TRBJ1-1
CDR3aa: CASSLTAGGTSSEAFF
CDR3nt: TGTGCCAGTAGTCTCACTGCCGGCGGGACCTCGTCAGAAGCTTTCTTT

abundance: -
d_gene: -
v_gene: TRBV7-9
j_gene: TRBJ2-3
CDR3aa: CASSLYSTDTQYF
CDR3nt: TGTGCCAGCAGCTTGTACTCCACAGATACGCAGTATTTT

abundance: once
d_gene: -
v_gene: TRBV7-2
j_gene: TRBJ1-1
CDR3aa: CASSPRGVIGAFF
CDR3nt: TGTGCCAGCAGCCCGCGGGGTGTTATAGGAGCTTTCTTT

abundance: -
d_gene: -
v_gene: TRBV5-4
j_gene: TRBJ1-6
CDR3aa: CASSREVKNSPLHF
CDR3nt: TGTGCCAGCAGCCGGGAGGTTAAGAATTCACCCCTCCACTTT

abundance: -
d_gene: TRBD1
v_gene: TRBV19
j_gene: TRBJ1-2
CDR3aa: CASSPLFDRAYGYTF
CDR3nt: TGTGCCAGTAGTCCCCTCTTTGACAGGGCCTATGGCTACACCTTC

abundance: -
d_gene: -
v_gene: TRBV19
j_gene: TRBJ1-6
CDR3aa: CASTDSSYNSPLHF
CDR3nt: TGTGCCAGTACCGACAGCTCCTATAATTCACCCCTCCACTTT